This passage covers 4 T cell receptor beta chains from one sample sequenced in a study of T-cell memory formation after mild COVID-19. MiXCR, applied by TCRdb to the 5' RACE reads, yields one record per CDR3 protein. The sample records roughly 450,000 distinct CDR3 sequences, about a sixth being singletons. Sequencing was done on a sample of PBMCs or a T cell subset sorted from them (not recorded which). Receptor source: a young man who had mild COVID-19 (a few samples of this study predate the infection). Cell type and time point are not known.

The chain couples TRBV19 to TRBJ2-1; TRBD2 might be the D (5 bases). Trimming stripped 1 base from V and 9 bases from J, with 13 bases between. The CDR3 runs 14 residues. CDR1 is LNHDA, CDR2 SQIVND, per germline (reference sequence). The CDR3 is CASSIGGWGAEQFF. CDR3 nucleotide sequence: TGTGCCAGTAGTATAGGGGGTTGGGGAGCTGAGCAGTTCTTC.

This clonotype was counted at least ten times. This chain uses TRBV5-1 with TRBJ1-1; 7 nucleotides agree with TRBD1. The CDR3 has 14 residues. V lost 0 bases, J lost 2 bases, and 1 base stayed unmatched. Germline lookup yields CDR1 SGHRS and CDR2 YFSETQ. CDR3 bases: TGCGCCAGCAGCTTGGCAGGGGGAAACACTGAAGCTTTCTTT. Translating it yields CASSLAGGNTEAFF.

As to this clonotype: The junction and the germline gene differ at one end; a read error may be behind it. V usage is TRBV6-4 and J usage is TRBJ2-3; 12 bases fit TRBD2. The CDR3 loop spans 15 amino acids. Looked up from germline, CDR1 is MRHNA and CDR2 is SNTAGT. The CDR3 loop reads CASSVLAGGGDKQYF. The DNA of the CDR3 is TGTGCCAGCAGTGTACTAGCGGGGGGTGGAGATAAGCAGTATTTT.

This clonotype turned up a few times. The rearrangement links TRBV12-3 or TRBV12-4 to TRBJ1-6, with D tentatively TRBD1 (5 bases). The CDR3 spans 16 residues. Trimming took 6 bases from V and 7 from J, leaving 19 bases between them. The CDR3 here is CASSWGKGTSNSPLHF. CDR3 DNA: TGTGCCAGCAGCTGGGGCAAGGGCACGTCGAATTCACCCCTCCACTTT.